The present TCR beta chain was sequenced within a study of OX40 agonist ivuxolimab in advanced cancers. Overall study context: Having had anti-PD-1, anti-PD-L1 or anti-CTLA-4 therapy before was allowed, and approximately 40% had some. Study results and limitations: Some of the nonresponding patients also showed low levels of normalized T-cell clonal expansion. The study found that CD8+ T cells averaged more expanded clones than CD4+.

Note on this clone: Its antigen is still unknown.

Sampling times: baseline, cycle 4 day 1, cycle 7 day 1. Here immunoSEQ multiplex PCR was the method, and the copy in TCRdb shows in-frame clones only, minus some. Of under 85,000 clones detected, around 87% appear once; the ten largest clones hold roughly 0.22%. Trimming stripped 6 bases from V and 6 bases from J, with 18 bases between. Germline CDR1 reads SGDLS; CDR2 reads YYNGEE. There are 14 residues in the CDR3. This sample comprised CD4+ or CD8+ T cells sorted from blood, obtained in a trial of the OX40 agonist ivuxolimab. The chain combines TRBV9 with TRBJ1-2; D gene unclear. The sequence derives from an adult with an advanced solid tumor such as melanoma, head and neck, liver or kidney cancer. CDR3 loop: CASTPSVEPNGYTF. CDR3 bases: TGTGCCAGCACCCCCTCGGTAGAGCCGAATGGCTACACCTTC.